This T cell receptor beta chain was recorded in a study of T cell responses to AZD1222 COVID-19 vaccine. For this clone: Its antigen is unidentified.

Measured with immunoSEQ multiplex PCR; TCRdb has only the in-frame clones, and not every one. In the table there are over 85,000 clones, under 95% of which are singletons. General study results and limits: Vaccine-related CD4 TCRs covered spike, predominating at 160-218 and 743-854. Donors, mostly white British, included more females; clonal diversity was possibly underestimated. Spike-specific TCR breadth and depth went up after people got two AZD1222 doses. Nearly half of the spike-specific TCRs reportedly recognize variant regions that carry no mutations.

The sample consisted of peripheral blood, taken on day 0 of AZD1222 vaccination. This TCR was sampled from an adult in good health.

The CDR3 region has the DNA TGTGCCAGCAGCCATGGAGCTAGCAATCAGCCCCAGCATTTT. Its translation: CASSHGASNQPQHF. This chain uses TRBV3-1 (or the pseudogene TRBV3-2) with TRBJ1-5; D uncertain. Germline CDR1 and CDR2: LGHDT and YNNKEL (reference sequence). Deletions cut 3 bases from V and 0 bases from J, with 6 bases between. This CDR3 contains 14 residues.